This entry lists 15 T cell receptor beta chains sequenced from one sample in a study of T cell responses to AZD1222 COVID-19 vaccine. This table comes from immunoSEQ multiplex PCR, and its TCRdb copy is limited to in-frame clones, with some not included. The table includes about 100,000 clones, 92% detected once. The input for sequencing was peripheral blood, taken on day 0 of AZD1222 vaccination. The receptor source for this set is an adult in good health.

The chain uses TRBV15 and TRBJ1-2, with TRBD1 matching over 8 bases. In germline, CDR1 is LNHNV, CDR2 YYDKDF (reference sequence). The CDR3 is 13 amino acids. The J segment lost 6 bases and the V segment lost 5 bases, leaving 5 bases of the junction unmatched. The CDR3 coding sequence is TGTGCCACCAGCGGCGGACAGGGAGATGGCTACACCTTC. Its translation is CATSGGQGDGYTF.

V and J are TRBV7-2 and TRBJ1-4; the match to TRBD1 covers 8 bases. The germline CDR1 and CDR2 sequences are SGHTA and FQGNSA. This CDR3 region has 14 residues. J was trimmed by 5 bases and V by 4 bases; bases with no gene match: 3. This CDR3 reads CASSSDRANEKLFF. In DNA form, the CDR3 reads TGTGCCAGCAGCTCGGACAGGGCCAATGAAAAACTGTTTTTT.

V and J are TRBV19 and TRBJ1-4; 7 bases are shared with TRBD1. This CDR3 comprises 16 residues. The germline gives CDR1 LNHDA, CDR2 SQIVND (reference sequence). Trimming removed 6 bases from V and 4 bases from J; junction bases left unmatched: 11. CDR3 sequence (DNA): TGTGCCAGTAGCCCCTCTAGGACAGGCTTTAATGAAAAACTGTTTTTT. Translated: CASSPSRTGFNEKLFF.

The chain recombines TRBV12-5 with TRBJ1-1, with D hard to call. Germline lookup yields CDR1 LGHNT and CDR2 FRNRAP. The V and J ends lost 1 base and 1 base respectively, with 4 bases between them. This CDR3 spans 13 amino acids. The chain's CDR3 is CASGLEGNTEAFF. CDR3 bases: TGTGCTAGTGGTTTGGAGGGGAACACTGAAGCTTTCTTT.

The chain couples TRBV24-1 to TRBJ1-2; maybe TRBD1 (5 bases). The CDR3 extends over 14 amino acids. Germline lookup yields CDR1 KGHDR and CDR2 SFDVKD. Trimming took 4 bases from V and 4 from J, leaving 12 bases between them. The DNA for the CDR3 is TGTGCCACCAGTGAATCGACAGCGTCCTATGGCTACACCTTC. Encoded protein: CATSESTASYGYTF.

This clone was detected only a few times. The CDR3, as DNA: TGCGCCAGCAGACCCTCCCCCCGGAGCATGAACACTGAAGCTTTCTTT. Residues: CASRPSPRSMNTEAFF. The V and J genes are TRBV4-1 and TRBJ1-1, with no clear D. CDR3 length equals 16 residues. Trimming pared 6 bases from V and 0 bases from J, leaving 17 bases between. The germline V gene encodes CDR1 MGHRA and CDR2 YSYEKL.

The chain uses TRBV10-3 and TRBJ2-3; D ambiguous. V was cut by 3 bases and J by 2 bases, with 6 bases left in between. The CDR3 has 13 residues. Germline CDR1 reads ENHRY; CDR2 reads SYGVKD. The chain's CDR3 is CAISDVATDTQYF. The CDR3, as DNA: TGTGCCATCAGTGACGTAGCCACAGATACGCAGTATTTT.

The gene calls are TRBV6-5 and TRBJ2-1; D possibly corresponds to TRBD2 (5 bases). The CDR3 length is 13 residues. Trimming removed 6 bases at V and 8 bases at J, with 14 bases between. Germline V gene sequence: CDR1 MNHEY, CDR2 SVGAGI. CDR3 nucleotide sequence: TGTGCCAGCAGCGACGAGGGAGTCGATGAGCAGTTCTTC. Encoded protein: CASSDEGVDEQFF.

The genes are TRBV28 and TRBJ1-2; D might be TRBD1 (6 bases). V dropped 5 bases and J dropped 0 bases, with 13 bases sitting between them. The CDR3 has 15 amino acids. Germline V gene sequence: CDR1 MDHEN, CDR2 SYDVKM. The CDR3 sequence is CASSKADRSNYGYTF. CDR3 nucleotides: TGTGCCAGCAGTAAGGCGGACAGATCTAACTATGGCTACACCTTC.

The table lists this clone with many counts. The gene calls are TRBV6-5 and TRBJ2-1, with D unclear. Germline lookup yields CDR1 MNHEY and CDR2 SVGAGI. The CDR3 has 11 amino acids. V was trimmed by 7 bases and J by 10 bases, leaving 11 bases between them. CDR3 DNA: TGTGCCAGCATTGCTTTCCAGGAGCAGTTCTTC. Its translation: CASIAFQEQFF.

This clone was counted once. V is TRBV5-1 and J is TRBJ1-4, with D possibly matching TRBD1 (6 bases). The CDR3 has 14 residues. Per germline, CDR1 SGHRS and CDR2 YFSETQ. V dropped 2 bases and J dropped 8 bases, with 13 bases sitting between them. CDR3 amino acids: CASSFQGLGEKLFF. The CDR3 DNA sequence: TGCGCCAGCAGCTTCCAGGGGTTAGGGGAAAAACTGTTTTTT.

The CDR3 spells CSASPRQGTNTEAFF. The CDR3 nucleotides are TGCAGTGCTAGTCCCCGGCAGGGAACGAACACTGAAGCTTTCTTT. The rearrangement links TRBV20-1 to TRBJ1-1; D is possibly TRBD1 (5 bases). The V end lost 3 bases, the J end lost 1 base, and 15 bases lay between the germline ends. Germline loops: CDR1 DFQATT, CDR2 SNEGSKA (reference sequence). The CDR3 extends over 15 amino acids.

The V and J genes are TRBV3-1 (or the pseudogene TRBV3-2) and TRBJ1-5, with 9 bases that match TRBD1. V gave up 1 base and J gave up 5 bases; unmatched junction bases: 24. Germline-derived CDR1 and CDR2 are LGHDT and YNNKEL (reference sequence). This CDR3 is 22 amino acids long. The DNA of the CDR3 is TGTGCCAGCAGCCAAGTAGGAGGAACTGATCAACTCCTACAGGGGGCCCATCAGCCCCAGCATTTT. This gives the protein CASSQVGGTDQLLQGAHQPQHF.

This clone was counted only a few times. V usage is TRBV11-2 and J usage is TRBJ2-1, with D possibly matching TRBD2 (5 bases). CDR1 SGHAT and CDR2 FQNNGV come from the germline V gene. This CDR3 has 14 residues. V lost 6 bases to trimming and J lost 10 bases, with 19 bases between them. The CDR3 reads CASRSSYGRMEQFF. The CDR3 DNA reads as TGTGCCAGCAGATCGAGCTATGGGAGAATGGAGCAGTTCTTC.

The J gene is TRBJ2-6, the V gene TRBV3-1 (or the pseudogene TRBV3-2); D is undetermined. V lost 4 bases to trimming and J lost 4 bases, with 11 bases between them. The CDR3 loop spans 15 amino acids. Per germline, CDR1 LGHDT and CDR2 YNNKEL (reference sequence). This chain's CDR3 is CASSPHPPGANVLTF. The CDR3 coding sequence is TGTGCCAGCAGCCCCCACCCGCCAGGGGCCAACGTCCTGACTTTC.